Reported below is one TCR beta chain. Its antigen has not been determined. No much larger clone is present one base from it, and per-base qualities are unavailable. High-throughput TCR beta sequencing profiled peripheral blood CD8+ and CD4+ T cells from healthy donors, Susac syndrome patients and multiple sclerosis patients. The Susac syndrome patients fulfilled recently defined diagnostic criteria for definite or probable disease. CD8+ TEMRA cells were enriched by FACS, while bulk CD8+ and CD4+ T cells were purified by magnetic negative isolation. Blood was collected in EDTA tubes and processed within 24 hours, with PBMCs isolated through density gradient centrifugation. PBMCs intended for TCR sequencing were cryopreserved in liquid nitrogen and thawed later in a water bath at 37 degrees C. A purity of at least 90% was achieved for sorted or isolated CD4+, CD8+ and CD8+ TEMRA cells. RNA was extracted with the RNeasy kit and about 0.45 to 1 ug was reverse transcribed using random hexamers. The immunoSEQ multiplex PCR assay, covering 54 Vbeta and 13 Jbeta segments, was used to amplify TCR beta CDR3 regions. Bias from PCR amplification was corrected by using a synthetic template baseline for primer optimization and for computational correction. The paper's processing steps were these. Reads were annotated to V, D and J genes according to IMGT and were analyzed with immunoSEQ Analyzer, with only productive sequences retained. To calculate clonality, Shannon entropy was normalized by log2 of the number of productive unique sequences and then subtracted from one. Public and private clones were assessed among the 100 most prevalent clones of each patient and control. Clones were defined as Susac-specific if absent from the healthy and MS cohorts, from around 1,000 published viral clones and from other ImmuneACCESS disease sequences. Through fastp at Q25 and MiXCR, TCRdb rebuilt clones from the public reads, retaining in-frame beta chains. Every entry covers one CDR3 protein and lists the most common genes and DNA from its rows. TCRdb assigned the V and J calls; the authors' analysis was not used. The sample table lists about 90,000 distinct CDR3 sequences, approximately 96% of them with a count of one. Clones ranked in the top ten supply 0.62% of the sample.

From cysteine to phenylalanine, the CDR3 is 16 amino acids long. Here the CDR3 DNA is all that survives: 48 bases in frame from base 1. CDR1 and CDR2 were assigned from the germline V gene as MDHEN and SYDVKM. Germline trimming amounts to 6 bases on V and 7 bases on J, with 12 as the count of junction bases outside the gene matches. These data belong to a study of CD8 T cells in Susac syndrome (dated by TCRdb to about 2019). Background for the entire study: Among the Susac syndrome patients who were sequenced, clinically active disease was present in six and clinical remission was observed in fewer than 10. At blood withdrawal, Susac syndrome patients were therapy-naive, treated with corticosteroids (with IVIg additionally given to some), or treated with IVIg alone. Repertoire sequencing was used to test whether CD8+ T cell activation and differentiation in Susac syndrome was antigen driven. The study compared CD8+ T cell repertoire clonality among 12 healthy donors, around 14 Susac syndrome patients and approximately 16 multiple sclerosis patients. General findings and caveats noted by the study authors: The TCR sequencing and HLA analysis was acknowledged to have included a relatively small number of individuals. Clonal expansion was seen in Susac syndrome CD8+ repertoires, peaking in CD8+ TEMRA cells and being greater in clinically active patients than in remitting ones. Some 15 and five Susac-specific public clones were found in the total CD8+ and CD8+ TEMRA repertoires, respectively.

This sequence uses TRBV28 and TRBJ1-6; TRBD1 lines up with 7 middle nucleotides. Sequenced: CD8+ T cells from PBMCs. This clonotype was sampled from a human donor with Susac syndrome. The DNA sequence is given as TGTGCCAGCAGCTTGCGCCCACAGGGGAGGAATTCACCCCTCCACTTT. It translates to CASSLRPQGRNSPLHF.